This T cell receptor beta chain was recorded in a study of T cells in Graves' hyperthyroidism and ophthalmopathy. Findings and caveats of the study: Model output signaled ophthalmopathy a median approximately six months ahead of onset. Most thyroid-expanded clonotypes above 0.001 were also found in blood. A 13 V-J model separated ophthalmopathy from stable hyperthyroidism.

As regards this clonotype: Its antigen is unidentified.

Germline CDR1 and CDR2: ENHRY and SYGVKD. This CDR3 is built from 15 residues. V was trimmed by 4 bases and J by 0 bases, leaving 10 bases between them. RNA transcripts served as the template for amplifying TCR beta CDR3 regions. Carried out on the TCR CDR3, a first-round RT-PCR used the HTBI primer set. TCRdb passed the multiplex PCR reads through MiXCR, listing each CDR3 protein once. The sample contains roughly 500,000 distinct CDR3 sequences, 46% of which appear only once. This clonotype originated in an adult woman with Graves' disease, either hyperthyroidism or ophthalmopathy (not recorded which). The sequenced sample was peripheral blood or thyroid tissue (not recorded which). The chain carries TRBV10-3 and TRBJ1-3; weak D call: TRBD1 (6 bases). The CDR3 region has the DNA TGTGCCATCAGTGCTGGACAGAACTCTGGAAACACCATATATTTT. It specifies CAISAGQNSGNTIYF.